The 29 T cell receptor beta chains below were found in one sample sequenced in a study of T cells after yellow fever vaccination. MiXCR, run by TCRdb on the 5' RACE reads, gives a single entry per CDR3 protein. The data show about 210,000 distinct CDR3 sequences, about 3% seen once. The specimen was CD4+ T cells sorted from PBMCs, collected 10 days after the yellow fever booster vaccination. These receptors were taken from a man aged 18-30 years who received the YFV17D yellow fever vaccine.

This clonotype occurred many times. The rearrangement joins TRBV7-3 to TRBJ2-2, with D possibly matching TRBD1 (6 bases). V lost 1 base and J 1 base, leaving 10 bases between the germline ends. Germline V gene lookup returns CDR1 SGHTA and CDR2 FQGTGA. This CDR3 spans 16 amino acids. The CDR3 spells CASSLRPRGNTGELFF. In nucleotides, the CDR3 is TGTGCCAGCAGCTTAAGGCCCAGGGGGAACACCGGGGAGCTGTTTTTT.

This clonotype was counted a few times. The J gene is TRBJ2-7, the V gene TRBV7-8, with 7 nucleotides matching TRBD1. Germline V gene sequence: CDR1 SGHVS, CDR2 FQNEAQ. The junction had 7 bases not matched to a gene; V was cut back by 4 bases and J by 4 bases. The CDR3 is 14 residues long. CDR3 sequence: CASSSLTGVYEQYV. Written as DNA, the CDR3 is TGTGCCAGCAGCTCACTAACAGGGGTTTACGAGCAGTACGTC.

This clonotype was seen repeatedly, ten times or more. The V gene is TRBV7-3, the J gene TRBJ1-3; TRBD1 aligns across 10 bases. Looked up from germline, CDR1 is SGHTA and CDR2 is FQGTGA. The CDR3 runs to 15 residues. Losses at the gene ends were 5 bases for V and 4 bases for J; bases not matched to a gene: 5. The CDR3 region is CASSPGTGAGNTIYF. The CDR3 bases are TGTGCCAGCAGCCCCGGGACAGGGGCGGGAAACACCATATATTTT.

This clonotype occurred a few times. The DNA for the CDR3 is TGTGCCAGCAGTGAACCAGGGGGCGCCCGTAACTACGAGCAGTACGTC. Translation gives CASSEPGGARNYEQYV. The gene calls are TRBV6-5 and TRBJ2-7; 8 bases fit TRBD1. Per germline, CDR1 MNHEY and CDR2 SVGAGI. Trimming cost V 5 bases and J 3 bases; bases outside gene matches: 12. This CDR3 spans 16 amino acids.

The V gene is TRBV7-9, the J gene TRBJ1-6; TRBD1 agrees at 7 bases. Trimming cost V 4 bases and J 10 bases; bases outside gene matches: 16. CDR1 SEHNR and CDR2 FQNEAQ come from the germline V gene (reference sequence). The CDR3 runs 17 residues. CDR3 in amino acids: CASSSTAGRQGGSPLHF. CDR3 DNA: TGTGCCAGCAGCTCCACCGCGGGGCGACAGGGAGGCTCACCCCTCCACTTT. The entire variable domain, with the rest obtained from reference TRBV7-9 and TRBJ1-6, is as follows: DTGVSQNPRHKITKRGQNVTFRCDPISEHNRLYWYRQTLGQGPEFLTYFQNEAQLEKSRLLSDRFSAERPKGSFSTLEIQRTEQGDSAMYLCASSSTAGRQGGSPLHFGNGTRLTVT.

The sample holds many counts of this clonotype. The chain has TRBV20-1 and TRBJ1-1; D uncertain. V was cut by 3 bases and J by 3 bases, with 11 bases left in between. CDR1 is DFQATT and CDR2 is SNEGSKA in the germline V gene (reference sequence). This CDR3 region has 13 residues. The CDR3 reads CSARVSRDTEAFF. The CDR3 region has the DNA TGCAGTGCTAGGGTTTCCCGGGACACTGAAGCTTTCTTT.

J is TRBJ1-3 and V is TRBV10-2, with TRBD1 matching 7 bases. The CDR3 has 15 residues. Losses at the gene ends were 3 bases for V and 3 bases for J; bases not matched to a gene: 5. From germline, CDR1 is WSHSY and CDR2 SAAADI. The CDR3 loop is CASSEQTGFGNTIYF. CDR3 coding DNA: TGCGCCAGCAGTGAACAGACAGGGTTTGGAAACACCATATATTTT.

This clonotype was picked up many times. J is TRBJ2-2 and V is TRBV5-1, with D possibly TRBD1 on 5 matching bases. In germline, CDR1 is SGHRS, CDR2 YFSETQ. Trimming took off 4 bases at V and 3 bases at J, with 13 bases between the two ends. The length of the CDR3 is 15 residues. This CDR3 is CASSMRQLYTGELFF. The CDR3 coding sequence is TGCGCCAGCAGCATGCGACAGTTGTACACCGGGGAGCTGTTTTTT.

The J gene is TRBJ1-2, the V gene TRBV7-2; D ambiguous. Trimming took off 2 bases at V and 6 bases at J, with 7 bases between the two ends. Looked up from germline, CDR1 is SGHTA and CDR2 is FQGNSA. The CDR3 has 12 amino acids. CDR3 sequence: CASSLIQNGYTF. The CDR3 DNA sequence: TGTGCCAGCAGCTTAATCCAGAATGGCTACACCTTC.

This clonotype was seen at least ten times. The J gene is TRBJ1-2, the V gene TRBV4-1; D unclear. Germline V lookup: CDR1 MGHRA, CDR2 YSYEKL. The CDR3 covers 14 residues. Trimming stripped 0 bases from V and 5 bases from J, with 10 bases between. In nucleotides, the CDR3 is TGCGCCAGCAGCCAAGATCGCATACTATATGGCTACACCTTC. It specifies CASSQDRILYGYTF.

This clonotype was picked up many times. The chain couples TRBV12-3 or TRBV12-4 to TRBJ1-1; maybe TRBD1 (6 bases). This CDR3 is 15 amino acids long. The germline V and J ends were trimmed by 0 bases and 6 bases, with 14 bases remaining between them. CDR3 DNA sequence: TGTGCCAGCAGTTTAGCGCAGGGGTTAGGGGCTGAAGCTTTCTTT. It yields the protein CASSLAQGLGAEAFF.

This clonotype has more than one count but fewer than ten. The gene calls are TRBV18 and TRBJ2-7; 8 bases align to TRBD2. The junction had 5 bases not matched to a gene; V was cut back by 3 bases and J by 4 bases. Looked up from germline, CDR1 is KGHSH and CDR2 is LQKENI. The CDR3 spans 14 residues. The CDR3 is CASSPGLAEYEQYF. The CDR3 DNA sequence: TGTGCCAGCTCACCCGGACTAGCCGAGTACGAGCAGTACTTC.

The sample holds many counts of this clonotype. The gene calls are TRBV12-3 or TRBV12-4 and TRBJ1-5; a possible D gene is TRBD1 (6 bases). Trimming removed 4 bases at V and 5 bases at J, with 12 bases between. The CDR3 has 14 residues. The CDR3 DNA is TGTGCCAGCAGTTCAATACAGGGAGATCAGCCCCAGCATTTT. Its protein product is CASSSIQGDQPQHF.

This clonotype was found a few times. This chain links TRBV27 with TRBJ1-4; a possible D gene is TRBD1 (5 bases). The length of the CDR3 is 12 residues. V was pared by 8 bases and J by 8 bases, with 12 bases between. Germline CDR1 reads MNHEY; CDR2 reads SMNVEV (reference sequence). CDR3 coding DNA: TGTGCCAGCTCTACCGGGGCCGAAAAACTGTTTTTT. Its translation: CASSTGAEKLFF.

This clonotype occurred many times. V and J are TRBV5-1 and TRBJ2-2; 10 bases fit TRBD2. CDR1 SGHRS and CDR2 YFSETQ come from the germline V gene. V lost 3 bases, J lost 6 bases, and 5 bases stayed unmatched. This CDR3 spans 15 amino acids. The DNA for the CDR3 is TGCGCCAGCAGCTACCTAGCGGGGGCCCCCGGGGAGCTGTTTTTT. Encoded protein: CASSYLAGAPGELFF.

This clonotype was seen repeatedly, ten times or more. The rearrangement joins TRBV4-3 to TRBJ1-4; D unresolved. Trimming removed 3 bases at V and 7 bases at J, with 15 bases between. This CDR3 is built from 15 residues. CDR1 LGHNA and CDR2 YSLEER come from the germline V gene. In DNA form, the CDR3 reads TGCGCCAGCAGCCACTCGGAGTCGGGGAGTGAAAAACTGTTTTTT. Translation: CASSHSESGSEKLFF.

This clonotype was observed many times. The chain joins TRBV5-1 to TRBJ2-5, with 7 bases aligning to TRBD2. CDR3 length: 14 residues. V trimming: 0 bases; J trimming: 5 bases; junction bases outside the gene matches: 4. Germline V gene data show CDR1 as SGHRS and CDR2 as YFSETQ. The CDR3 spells CASSLGGEGETQYF. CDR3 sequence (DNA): TGCGCCAGCAGCTTGGGAGGGGAGGGCGAGACCCAGTACTTC.

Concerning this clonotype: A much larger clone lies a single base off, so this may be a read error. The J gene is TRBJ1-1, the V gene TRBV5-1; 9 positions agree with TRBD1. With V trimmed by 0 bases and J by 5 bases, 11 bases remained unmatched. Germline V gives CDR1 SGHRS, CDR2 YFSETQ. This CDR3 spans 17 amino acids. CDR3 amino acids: CASSLVRTGVGGTEAFF. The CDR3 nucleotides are TGCGCCAGCAGCTTGGTGCGGACAGGGGTAGGAGGTACTGAAGCTTTCTTT.

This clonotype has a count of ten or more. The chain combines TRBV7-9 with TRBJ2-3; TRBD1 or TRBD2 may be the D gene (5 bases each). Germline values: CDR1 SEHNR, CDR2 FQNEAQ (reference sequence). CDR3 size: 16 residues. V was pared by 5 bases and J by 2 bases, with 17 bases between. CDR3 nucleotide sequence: TGTGCCAGCAGCCAGACGATCGGGGCCCACACAGATACGCAGTATTTT. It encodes CASSQTIGAHTDTQYF.

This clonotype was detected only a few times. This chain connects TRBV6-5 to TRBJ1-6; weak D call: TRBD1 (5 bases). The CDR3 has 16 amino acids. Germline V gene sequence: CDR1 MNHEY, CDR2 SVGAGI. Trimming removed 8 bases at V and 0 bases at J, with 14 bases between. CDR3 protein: CASHRGWPSYNSPLHF. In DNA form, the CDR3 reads TGTGCCAGCCATCGGGGGTGGCCCTCCTATAATTCACCCCTCCACTTT.

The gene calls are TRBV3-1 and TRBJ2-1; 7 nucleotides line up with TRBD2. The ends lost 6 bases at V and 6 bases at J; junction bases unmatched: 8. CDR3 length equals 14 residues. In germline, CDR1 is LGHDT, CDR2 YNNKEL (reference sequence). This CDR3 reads CASRRTGGPNEQFF. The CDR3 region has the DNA TGTGCCAGCAGACGGACGGGGGGACCCAATGAGCAGTTCTTC.

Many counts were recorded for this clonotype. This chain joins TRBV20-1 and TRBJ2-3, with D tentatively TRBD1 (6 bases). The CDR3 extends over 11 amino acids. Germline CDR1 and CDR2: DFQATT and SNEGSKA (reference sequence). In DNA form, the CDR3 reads TGCAGCCCTGAGGGCCAGGGGAATCCGTATTTT. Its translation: CSPEGQGNPYF.

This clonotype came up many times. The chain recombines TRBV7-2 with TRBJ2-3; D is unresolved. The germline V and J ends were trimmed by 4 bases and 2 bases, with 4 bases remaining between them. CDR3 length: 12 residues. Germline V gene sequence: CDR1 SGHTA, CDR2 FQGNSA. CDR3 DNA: TGTGCCAGCAGCTCTTTCACAGATACGCAGTATTTT. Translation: CASSSFTDTQYF.

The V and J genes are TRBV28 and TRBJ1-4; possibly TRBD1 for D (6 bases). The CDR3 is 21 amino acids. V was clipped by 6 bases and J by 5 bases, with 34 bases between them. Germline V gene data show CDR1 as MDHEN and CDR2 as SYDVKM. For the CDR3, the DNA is TGTGCCAGCAGCCCAGATAATGTCAGGGGAATTCGTCGGCCGGAAAATGAAAAACTGTTTTTT. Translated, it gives CASSPDNVRGIRRPENEKLFF.

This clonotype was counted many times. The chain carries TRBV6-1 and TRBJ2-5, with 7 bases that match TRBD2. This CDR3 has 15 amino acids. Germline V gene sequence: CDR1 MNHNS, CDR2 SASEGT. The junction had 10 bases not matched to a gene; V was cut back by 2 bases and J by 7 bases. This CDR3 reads CASSEIPSGEVTQYF. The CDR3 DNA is TGTGCCAGCAGTGAAATTCCCAGCGGGGAGGTGACCCAGTACTTC.

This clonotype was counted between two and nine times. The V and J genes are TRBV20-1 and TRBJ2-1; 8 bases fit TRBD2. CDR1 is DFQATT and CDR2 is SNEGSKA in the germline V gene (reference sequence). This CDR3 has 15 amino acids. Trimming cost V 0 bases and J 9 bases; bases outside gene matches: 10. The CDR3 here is CSARDSRGARFEQFF. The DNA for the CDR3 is TGCAGTGCTAGAGACTCGCGGGGGGCCAGGTTTGAGCAGTTCTTC.

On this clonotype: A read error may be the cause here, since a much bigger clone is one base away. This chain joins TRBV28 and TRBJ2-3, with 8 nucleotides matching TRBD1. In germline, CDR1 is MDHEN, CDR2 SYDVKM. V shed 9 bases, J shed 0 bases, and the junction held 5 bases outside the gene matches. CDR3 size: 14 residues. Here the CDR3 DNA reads TGTGCCAGGCATCAGGGGGCTAGCACAGATACGCAGTATTTT. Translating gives CARHQGASTDTQYF. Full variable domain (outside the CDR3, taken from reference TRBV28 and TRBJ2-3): DVKVTQSSRYLVKRTGEKVFLECVQDMDHENMFWYRQDPGLGLRLIYFSYDVKMKEKGDIPEGYSVSREKKERFSLILESASTNQTSMYLCARHQGASTDTQYFGPGTRLTVL.

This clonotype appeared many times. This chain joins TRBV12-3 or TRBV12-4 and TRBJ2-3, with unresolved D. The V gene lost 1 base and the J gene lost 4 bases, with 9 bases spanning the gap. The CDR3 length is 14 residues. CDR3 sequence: CASSLGAHADTQYF. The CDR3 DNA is TGTGCCAGCAGTTTAGGGGCACACGCAGATACGCAGTATTTT.

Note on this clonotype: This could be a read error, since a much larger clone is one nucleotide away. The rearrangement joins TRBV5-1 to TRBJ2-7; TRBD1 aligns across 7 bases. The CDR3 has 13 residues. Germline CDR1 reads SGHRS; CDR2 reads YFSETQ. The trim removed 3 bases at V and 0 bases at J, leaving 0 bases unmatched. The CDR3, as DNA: TGCGCCAGCAGCTGGGACAGCTCCTACGAGCAGTACTTC. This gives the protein CASSWDSSYEQYF.